The 19 T cell receptor beta chains presented below share a single source sample, sequenced in a study of STAT5B mutations in CD4+ large granular lymphocyte leukemia. Repertoires were generated with immunoSEQ multiplex PCR, while TCRdb's copy carries only in-frame clones and drops some. Seen here are around 38,000 clones, roughly nine tenths observed once, and the top ten hold around 3.5%. Sequenced input: CD4+ T cells from blood buffy coats. Every receptor here comes from a human donor in good health.

V is TRBV28 and J is TRBJ1-1; possibly TRBD1 for D (6 bases). CDR3 length: 13 residues. Trimming took off 4 bases at V and 10 bases at J, with 16 bases between the two ends. Per the germline V gene, CDR1 is MDHEN and CDR2 is SYDVKM. This chain's CDR3 is CASSSLLGGGAFF. CDR3 bases: TGTGCCAGCAGTTCGCTCCTAGGGGGTGGAGCTTTCTTT.

J is TRBJ1-4 and V is TRBV9; unclear D gene. The germline gives CDR1 SGDLS, CDR2 YYNGEE. The CDR3 loop spans 16 amino acids. V shed 0 bases and J shed 12 bases, with 21 bases lying between them. CDR3 DNA: TGTGCCAGCAGCGTAGCTTCAGGATCGCCGGTTGTGCAACTGTTTTTT. Translating gives CASSVASGSPVVQLFF.

V usage is TRBV2 and J usage is TRBJ2-7; TRBD2 might be the D (6 bases). CDR1 and CDR2 (germline): SNHLY, FYNNEI. The CDR3 is 15 residues long. The V and J ends lost 1 base and 3 bases respectively, with 13 bases between them. This chain's CDR3 is CASSEELASYYEQYF. The CDR3, as DNA: TGTGCCAGCAGTGAAGAGCTAGCGAGCTACTACGAGCAGTACTTC.

This rearrangement joins TRBV7-2 to TRBJ1-2, with D perhaps TRBD1 (5 bases). Germline CDR1 is SGHTA and CDR2 is FQGNSA. The CDR3 spans 15 residues. V lost 2 bases, J lost 4 bases, and 14 bases lay in between. CDR3 sequence (DNA): TGTGCCAGCAGCTTACAGGCAGGGCCAAGCTATGGCTACACCTTC. This gives the protein CASSLQAGPSYGYTF. The full variable domain, in which reference TRBV7-2 and TRBJ1-2 provide the parts outside the CDR3, is GAGVSQSPSNKVTEKGKDVELRCDPISGHTALYWYRQSLGQGLEFLIYFQGNSAPDKSGLPSDRFSAERTGGSVSTLTIQRTQQEDSAVYLCASSLQAGPSYGYTFGSGTRLTVV.

The chain carries TRBV7-9 and TRBJ1-2; 8 bases are shared with TRBD1. V gave up 3 bases and J gave up 5 bases; unmatched junction bases: 11. The CDR3 has 16 residues. In germline, CDR1 is SEHNR, CDR2 FQNEAQ (reference sequence). CDR3 sequence reads: CASSFGSGGLAYGYTF. The CDR3, as DNA: TGTGCCAGCAGCTTTGGCTCAGGGGGCTTGGCATATGGCTACACCTTC.

This chain joins TRBV6-1 and TRBJ2-7, with D possibly TRBD1 on 6 matching bases. Trimming removed 10 bases from V and 2 bases from J, with 21 bases in between. CDR1 MNHNS and CDR2 SASEGT come from the germline V gene. The CDR3 is 15 residues long. CDR3 in DNA: TGTGCCACCCATATCCAGGGGACCGGCCCCTACGAGCAGTACTTC. Protein: CATHIQGTGPYEQYF.

This sequence joins TRBV27 and TRBJ2-7; D uncertain. This CDR3 comprises 13 residues. V was trimmed by 5 bases and J by 4 bases, leaving 12 bases between them. CDR1 is MNHEY and CDR2 is SMNVEV in the germline V gene (reference sequence). The CDR3 here is CASSPRGVYEQYF. CDR3 nucleotides: TGTGCCAGCAGTCCGCGTGGCGTGTACGAGCAGTACTTC.

The rearrangement joins TRBV11-2 to TRBJ1-2; the D is unclear. V lost 2 bases and J 4 bases, leaving 14 bases between the germline ends. Germline CDR1 SGHAT, CDR2 FQNNGV. The CDR3 has 15 residues. The CDR3 sequence is CASSLSQVGLYGYTF. CDR3 bases: TGTGCCAGCAGCTTATCGCAGGTCGGCCTCTATGGCTACACCTTC.

This clone was seen a few times. The CDR3 spells CASSEGTGESDTQYF. CDR3 DNA: TGTGCCAGCAGCGAGGGGACAGGGGAATCAGATACGCAGTATTTT. This chain joins TRBV7-9 and TRBJ2-3; TRBD1 matches at 10 bases. Germline assignment: CDR1 SEHNR and CDR2 FQNEAQ (reference sequence). CDR3 length equals 15 residues. Trimming cost V 5 bases and J 4 bases; bases outside gene matches: 6.

CDR3 region: CASSYSRTGLEDTQYF. The DNA of the CDR3 is TGTGCCAGCAGTTACTCTAGGACAGGTCTAGAAGATACGCAGTATTTT. The genes are TRBV6-6 and TRBJ2-3, with 7 bases lining up with TRBD1. CDR1 is MNHNY and CDR2 is SVGAGI in the germline V gene (reference sequence). V shed 0 bases and J 5 bases; nucleotides not matched to a gene: 8. The CDR3 runs 16 residues.

This chain joins TRBV27 and TRBJ2-1; 8 bases are a match to TRBD2. There are 16 residues in the CDR3. Germline V gene sequence: CDR1 MNHEY, CDR2 SMNVEV (reference sequence). V lost 5 bases to trimming and J lost 0 bases; unmatched junction nucleotides: 6. CDR3 in amino acids: CASSTLAGPSYNEQFF. As DNA, the CDR3 is TGTGCCAGCAGTACCTTAGCGGGGCCCTCCTACAATGAGCAGTTCTTC.

The chain carries TRBV5-5 and TRBJ2-7; D is possibly TRBD1 (6 bases). The germline gives CDR1 SGHKS, CDR2 YYEKEE (reference sequence). Trimming shortened V by 10 bases and J by 7 bases, and 15 bases separated the two germline ends. The CDR3 is made up of 11 amino acids. The CDR3 DNA is TGTGCCGCCGGAGACCAGGGGGAGCAGTACTTC. Encoded protein: CAAGDQGEQYF.

The chain recombines TRBV9 with TRBJ1-4; the match to TRBD1 covers 9 bases. This CDR3 spans 15 amino acids. The V gene end was trimmed by 2 bases and the J gene end by 7 bases; junction bases not matched to a gene: 6. CDR1 is SGDLS and CDR2 is YYNGEE in the germline V gene. CDR3: CASSVRGTGSEKLFF. The DNA for the CDR3 is TGTGCCAGCAGCGTGAGGGGGACAGGGAGTGAAAAACTGTTTTTT.

This clone has only one observation. This chain uses TRBV11-2 with TRBJ2-3; perhaps TRBD2 as D (5 bases). CDR3 length: 15 amino acids. V dropped 4 bases and J dropped 4 bases, with 15 bases sitting between them. Looked up from germline, CDR1 is SGHAT and CDR2 is FQNNGV. CDR3 nucleotides: TGTGCCAGCAGCTCGCCGACCAAGGGAGCAGATACGCAGTATTTT. Amino acids: CASSSPTKGADTQYF.

As DNA, the CDR3 is TGTGCCAGTAGTATTACGGGAGGGCCGAGGGGAGCCAAAAACATTCAGTACTTC. Translated, it gives CASSITGGPRGAKNIQYF. The genes are TRBV19 and TRBJ2-4, with TRBD2 identical over 8 bases. Trimming at V came to 3 bases and at J to 0 bases, leaving 10 bases not matched to a gene. Germline V CDR1 and CDR2: LNHDA, SQIVND (reference sequence). This CDR3 contains 18 residues. The full variable domain, completed using reference TRBV19 and TRBJ2-4, is DGGITQSPKYLFRKEGQNVTLSCEQNLNHDAMYWYRQDPGQGLRLIYYSQIVNDFQKGDIAEGYSVSREKKESFPLTVTSAQKNPTAFYLCASSITGGPRGAKNIQYFGAGTRLSVL.

The chain employs TRBV27 and TRBJ2-7, with a possible D match to TRBD1 (6 bases). The germline V gene has CDR1 MNHEY and CDR2 SMNVEV (reference sequence). This CDR3 has 16 residues. The germline V and J ends were trimmed by 0 bases and 5 bases, with 17 bases remaining between them. The CDR3 sequence is CASSLSPTSRGHEQYF. The CDR3 DNA is TGTGCCAGCAGTTTATCCCCCACGTCCAGGGGTCACGAGCAGTACTTC.

The CDR3 region has the DNA TGTGCCAGCAGCCCATGGACAGGACCCGCGACCTACGAGCAGTACTTC. Its translation: CASSPWTGPATYEQYF. V and J are TRBV7-2 and TRBJ2-7, with 7 bases that match TRBD1. Losses at the gene ends were 5 bases for V and 2 bases for J; bases not matched to a gene: 12. CDR1 is SGHTA, CDR2 FQGNSA, per germline. This CDR3 comprises 16 residues.

The V call is TRBV5-1, the J call TRBJ2-1; 9 positions agree with TRBD2. The CDR3 runs 15 residues. The germline V gene encodes CDR1 SGHRS and CDR2 YFSETQ. With V trimmed by 4 bases and J by 3 bases, 5 bases remained unmatched. CDR3 sequence reads: CASSLSTSGYNEQFF. DNA for the CDR3: TGCGCCAGCAGCCTCTCGACTAGCGGCTACAATGAGCAGTTCTTC.

CDR3 sequence: CASGKGKETQYF. CDR3 DNA sequence: TGTGCCAGCGGAAAGGGCAAAGAGACCCAGTACTTC. The J gene is TRBJ2-5, the V gene TRBV28, with unresolved D. Per germline, CDR1 MDHEN and CDR2 SYDVKM. The CDR3 is 12 amino acids. Trimming removed 8 bases at V and 3 bases at J, with 10 bases between.